The 20 T cell receptor beta chains below come from one sample, sequenced in a study of memory CD8 T cells in hepatitis C reinfection. As for time point: pre-reinfection, 55 to 20 weeks before reinfection detection. No in vitro expansion preceded TCR sequencing of the sorted cells. Clones were sequenced by immunoSEQ multiplex PCR, and TCRdb holds only the in-frame ones, with some missing. The sample lists approximately 51,000 clones; approximately 89% were seen once. Material: naive CD8+ T cells sorted from blood. These TCRs come from a man in his late teens or twenties with hepatitis C virus infection.

V gene TRBV29-1 combines with J gene TRBJ2-3, with 12 bases aligning to TRBD2. V shed 6 bases, J shed 2 bases, and the junction held 9 bases outside the gene matches. Germline CDR1 SQVTM, CDR2 ANQGSEA. There are 16 residues in the CDR3. The CDR3 coding sequence is TGCAGCGTACACGGATGGACTAGCGGGGACACAGATACGCAGTATTTT. Translating gives CSVHGWTSGDTDTQYF.

Only one count was recorded for this clone. This chain connects TRBV2 to TRBJ2-1; 7 bases are a match to TRBD2. CDR3 length equals 19 residues. V gave up 0 bases and J gave up 5 bases; unmatched junction bases: 16. Germline assignment: CDR1 SNHLY and CDR2 FYNNEI. CDR3 DNA sequence: TGTGCCAGCAGTGAAGCGCTTCCGGTCGCGGGAGTAGGGGACAATGAGCAGTTCTTC. It translates to CASSEALPVAGVGDNEQFF.

This clone was found once. This sequence joins TRBV4-3 and TRBJ1-3, with 11 bases identical to TRBD1. Germline lookup yields CDR1 LGHNA and CDR2 YSLEER. The CDR3 extends over 18 amino acids. With 4 bases clipped from V and 4 bases from J, the junction kept 12 bases outside the gene matches. The CDR3 sequence: CASSPHSGTGGIGNTIYF. Written as DNA, the CDR3 is TGCGCCAGCAGCCCACACTCCGGGACAGGGGGTATCGGAAACACCATATATTTT.

This clone was recorded once. CDR3 protein: CAWSVTDGGPQHF. CDR3 in DNA: TGTGCCTGGAGTGTAACGGACGGGGGGCCCCAGCATTTT. The V gene is TRBV30, the J gene TRBJ1-5; D possibly corresponds to TRBD1 (5 bases). This CDR3 is built from 13 residues. V dropped 0 bases and J dropped 9 bases, with 12 bases sitting between them. Germline V gene sequence: CDR1 GTSNPN, CDR2 SVGIG (reference sequence).

The chain joins TRBV9 to TRBJ1-1; 7 bases are shared with TRBD1. From germline, CDR1 is SGDLS and CDR2 YYNGEE. The CDR3 runs to 16 residues. V lost 4 bases and J lost 5; bases outside the gene matches: 14. The CDR3, as DNA: TGTGCCAGCAGCTCTGACAGGGTGGGGGGAGAAACTGAAGCTTTCTTT. This sequence encodes CASSSDRVGGETEAFF.

This clone came up a few times. This rearrangement joins TRBV4-1 to TRBJ1-1; D is ambiguous. Germline CDR1 reads MGHRA; CDR2 reads YSYEKL. The V and J ends lost 2 bases and 4 bases respectively, with 11 bases between them. The CDR3 sequence is 14 residues long. The CDR3 loop is CASSQMIGGTEAFF. CDR3 nucleotide sequence: TGCGCCAGCAGCCAAATGATAGGCGGCACTGAAGCTTTCTTT.

The chain is built from TRBV29-1 and TRBJ2-7; TRBD1 matches 10 bases. This CDR3 spans 14 amino acids. The germline V gene has CDR1 SQVTM and CDR2 ANQGSEA. After removal of 4 bases from V and 4 bases from J, the junction contained 7 bases not matched to a gene. The DNA for the CDR3 is TGCAGCGTTGCCGGGACAGGGGAGACTTACGAGCAGTACTTC. This gives the protein CSVAGTGETYEQYF.

This chain joins TRBV14 and TRBJ2-7; D is uncertain. This CDR3 has 12 residues. V was shortened by 2 bases and J by 3 bases, with 5 bases between the two germline ends. Germline CDR1 SGHDN, CDR2 FVKESK. The CDR3 nucleotides are TGTGCCAGCAGCCAAACTCTCTACGAGCAGTACTTC. It yields the protein CASSQTLYEQYF.

This chain uses TRBV11-3 with TRBJ2-1; 7 bases line up with TRBD1. V trimming: 4 bases; J trimming: 6 bases; junction bases outside the gene matches: 3. Germline CDR1 is SGHNT and CDR2 is YENEEA. There are 13 residues in the CDR3. The CDR3: CASSSRGINEQFF. CDR3 sequence (DNA): TGTGCCAGCAGCTCCAGGGGGATCAATGAGCAGTTCTTC.

The chain recombines TRBV19 with TRBJ1-5; D perhaps matches TRBD1 (5 bases). Deletions cut 3 bases from V and 6 bases from J, with 12 bases between. CDR1 is LNHDA and CDR2 is SQIVND in the germline V gene (reference sequence). The CDR3 has 14 residues. CDR3 sequence: CASSIPGWGQPQHF. DNA of the CDR3: TGTGCCAGTAGTATTCCAGGGTGGGGTCAGCCCCAGCATTTT.

The J gene is TRBJ2-7, the V gene TRBV18; TRBD1 aligns across 10 bases. The length of the CDR3 is 16 residues. Trimming removed 3 bases from V and 3 bases from J; junction bases left unmatched: 8. Germline values: CDR1 KGHSH, CDR2 LQKENI. CDR3 amino acids: CASSPGQGNANYEQYF. DNA for the CDR3: TGTGCCAGCTCACCGGGACAGGGGAACGCAAACTACGAGCAGTACTTC.

This sequence joins TRBV5-6 and TRBJ2-1, with D tentatively TRBD2 (6 bases). V dropped 6 bases and J dropped 7 bases, with 11 bases sitting between them. The CDR3 is 12 residues long. CDR1 and CDR2 (germline): SGHDT, YYEEEE. DNA of the CDR3: TGTGCCAGCACTCTCGGAGGGAATGAGCAGTTCTTC. Translation: CASTLGGNEQFF.

This chain uses TRBV6-5 with TRBJ1-5, with 7 nucleotides matching TRBD1. The V and J ends lost 5 bases and 3 bases, in that order; junction bases with no gene match: 4. The germline CDR1 and CDR2 sequences are MNHEY and SVGAGI. The CDR3 spans 14 residues. This chain's CDR3 is CASSPTGDNQPQHF. CDR3 coding DNA: TGTGCCAGCAGTCCCACAGGGGACAATCAGCCCCAGCATTTT.

V is TRBV6-5 and J is TRBJ2-4; no reliable D call. The germline V and J ends were trimmed by 3 bases and 0 bases, with 9 bases remaining between them. The germline V gene has CDR1 MNHEY and CDR2 SVGAGI. This CDR3 is 15 amino acids long. CDR3 coding DNA: TGTGCCAGCAGTTATAGTATCCTAGCCAAAAACATTCAGTACTTC. Its translation: CASSYSILAKNIQYF.

On this clone: Mismatch with germline at one junction end may stem from a read error. The chain is built from TRBV5-1 and TRBJ1-2; possibly TRBD1 for D (5 bases). This CDR3 is built from 14 residues. In germline, CDR1 is SGHRS, CDR2 YFSETQ. CDR3 in amino acids: CASSLEDSRYGHTF. The CDR3 nucleotides are TGCGCCAGCAGCTTGGAAGACAGTAGGTATGGCCACACCTTC. The full variable domain, rest sourced from reference TRBV5-1 and TRBJ1-2, is KAGVTQTPRYLIKTRGQQVTLSCSPISGHRSVSWYQQTPGQGLQFLFEYFSETQRNKGNFPGRFSGRQFSNSRSEMNVSTLELGDSALYLCASSLEDSRYGHTFGSGTRLTVV.

The chain is built from TRBV27 and TRBJ2-1; 8 nucleotides agree with TRBD1. The V gene end was trimmed by 4 bases and the J gene end by 10 bases; junction bases not matched to a gene: 9. Germline assignment: CDR1 MNHEY and CDR2 SMNVEV (reference sequence). The CDR3 consists of 14 residues. The CDR3 here is CASSSRTGQDEQFF. CDR3 in DNA: TGTGCCAGCAGTTCCAGGACAGGGCAGGACGAGCAGTTCTTC.

Written as DNA, the CDR3 is TGTGCCAGCAGTTTAAACCGTGAGGGTGATGAAGCTTTCTTT. Protein: CASSLNREGDEAFF. The chain combines TRBV27 with TRBJ1-1, with D hard to call. Trimming took off 2 bases at V and 7 bases at J, with 14 bases between the two ends. The germline V gene has CDR1 MNHEY and CDR2 SMNVEV (reference sequence). This CDR3 spans 14 amino acids.

In regard to this clone: This CDR3 is also generated by other DNA sequences in the sample. The genes are TRBV5-1 and TRBJ2-2; the match to TRBD2 covers 8 bases. Germline lookup yields CDR1 SGHRS and CDR2 YFSETQ. The CDR3 extends over 14 amino acids. V shed 4 bases, J shed 1 base, and the junction held 0 bases outside the gene matches. The CDR3 spells CASSLAGNTGELFF. CDR3 in DNA: TGCGCCAGCAGCCTAGCGGGGAACACCGGGGAGCTGTTTTTT.

Only one count was recorded for this clone. The rearrangement uses TRBV7-9 and TRBJ1-1; D not certain. This CDR3 contains 13 residues. Looked up from germline, CDR1 is SEHNR and CDR2 is FQNEAQ (reference sequence). The V end was cut by 4 bases, the J end by 0 bases, with 6 bases between. CDR3 in DNA: TGTGCCAGCAGCTCACAACTGAACACTGAAGCTTTCTTT. Amino acids: CASSSQLNTEAFF.

The chain joins TRBV7-9 to TRBJ2-7; D possibly corresponds to TRBD2 (5 bases). The V end was cut by 4 bases, the J end by 3 bases, with 10 bases between. Germline CDR1 SEHNR, CDR2 FQNEAQ (reference sequence). The CDR3 runs 13 residues. CDR3 bases: TGTGCCAGCAGCTCCGGGGATTACTACGAGCAGTACTTC. It is translated as CASSSGDYYEQYF.